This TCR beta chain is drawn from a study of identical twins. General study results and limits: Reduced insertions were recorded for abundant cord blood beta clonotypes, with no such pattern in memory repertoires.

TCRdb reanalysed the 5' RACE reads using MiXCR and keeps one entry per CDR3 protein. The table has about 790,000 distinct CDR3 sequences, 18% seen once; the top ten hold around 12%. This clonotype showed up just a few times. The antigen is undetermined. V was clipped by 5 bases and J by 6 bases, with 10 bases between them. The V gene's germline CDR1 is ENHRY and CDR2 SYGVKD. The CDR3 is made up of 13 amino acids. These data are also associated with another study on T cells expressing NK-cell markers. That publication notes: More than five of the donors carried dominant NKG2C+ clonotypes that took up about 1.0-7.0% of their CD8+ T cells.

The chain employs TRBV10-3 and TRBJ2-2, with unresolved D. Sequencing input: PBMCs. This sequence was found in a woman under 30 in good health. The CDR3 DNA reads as TGTGCCATCAGTATTTCTGCAGCCGGGGAGCTGTTTTTT. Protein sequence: CAISISAAGELFF.